This record covers a single T cell receptor (beta chain). Its target is not known. Expressed TCRB transcripts were sequenced because the entire RNA isolate underwent reverse transcription. Profiled with immunoSEQ multiplex PCR; TCRdb holds only in-frame clones, not every one. The table records a few hundred thousand clones, around an eighth of them present only once. These data originate in a study of beta chain features in type 1 diabetes. General study findings and limits: There was a moderate but significant shortening of TCRB CDR3s in all four CD4+ subsets of Type 1 diabetes patients. Patients showed naive, central memory and Treg TCRB repertoires that appeared more similar than those of healthy donors. The VDJ junctions of type 1 diabetes patients carried fewer insertions and more deletions.

It was via CD45RO/CCR7/CD25/CD127/CD95/CD27 that CD4+ naive, central memory, regulatory and stem cell-like memory cells were sorted. The CDR3 length is 13 residues. V lost 8 bases, J lost 2 bases, and 10 bases lay in between. Germline V gene sequence: CDR1 MNHEY, CDR2 SVGAGI. This sequence was found in a young man with type 1 diabetes. Sequenced sample: naive CD4+ T cells from blood. This sequence joins TRBV6-5 and TRBJ1-3; TRBD1 might be the D (5 bases). The CDR3 DNA reads TGTGCCAGCCAGTGGGGGGCTGGAAACACCATATATTTT. Its protein product is CASQWGAGNTIYF.